The 31 T cell receptor beta chains listed next were all sequenced from one sample in a study of shared clonotypes between healthy human individuals (dated by TCRdb to 2018 to 2020). CD8 naive samples were CD45RO-negative cells positively selected for CCR7, giving a CD45RA+CCR7+ population that excluded TemRA cells. Libraries were prepared through the immunoSEQ multiplex PCR assay. The source is immuneACCESS, and TCRdb retained only in-frame sequences with V and J called. Part of the clones is not carried over; for the studies checked, unresolved V genes explain less than half of this, and the remainder is unexplained. The sample contains 2 million to 2.5 million clones, about 95% of them found a single time. 0.9% to 1.3% of the sample comes from the top ten. Sequencing used naive CD8+ T cells sorted from blood. Per the publication, the cell subset or site label means: CD45RA+CCR7+. Receptor source: a young man in good health.

V gene TRBV4-1 combines with J gene TRBJ2-3; D gene ambiguous. The germline V and J ends were trimmed by 0 bases and 2 bases, with 12 bases remaining between them. Looked up from germline, CDR1 is MGHRA and CDR2 is YSYEKL. The CDR3 has 16 residues. The CDR3 reads CASSQDPVPNTDTQYF. The CDR3 nucleotides read TGCGCCAGCAGCCAAGATCCGGTCCCGAACACAGATACGCAGTATTTT.

The rearrangement links TRBV4-1 to TRBJ1-6, with D unclear. V lost 3 bases and J 0 bases, leaving 9 bases between the germline ends. The CDR3 is 16 residues long. CDR1 is MGHRA, CDR2 YSYEKL, per germline. In DNA form, the CDR3 reads TGCGCCAGCAGCCAGACGACAAGCTCCTATAATTCACCCCTCCACTTT. Its protein is CASSQTTSSYNSPLHF.

This chain connects TRBV28 to TRBJ2-5, with 10 bases fitting TRBD2. CDR1 is MDHEN and CDR2 is SYDVKM in the germline V gene. V lost 6 bases, J lost 4 bases, and 17 bases stayed unmatched. The CDR3 is made up of 18 amino acids. CDR3 amino acids: CASSLPPAGGRDGETQYF. CDR3 in DNA: TGTGCCAGCAGCCTGCCCCCAGCGGGGGGGAGAGATGGAGAGACCCAGTACTTC.

Concerning this clone itself: A junction boundary mismatches the germline segment, possibly from a read error. This sample also contains other DNA sequences that code for the same CDR3. V gene TRBV7-9 combines with J gene TRBJ1-2; D not resolved. Germline-derived CDR1 and CDR2 are SEHNR and FQNEAQ (reference sequence). This CDR3 has 10 amino acids. CDR3 region: CASSLDGYTF. Here the CDR3 DNA reads TGCGCCAGCAGCTTAGATGGCTACACCTTC.

Of note for this clone: Other DNA sequences from this sample encode an identical CDR3 as well. The chain joins TRBV28 to TRBJ1-5; a weak D match, TRBD1 (5 bases). V lost 6 bases and J lost 2, with 11 bases in between. Looked up from germline, CDR1 is MDHEN and CDR2 is SYDVKM. The CDR3 is 14 residues long. The CDR3 sequence: CASSLRGGNQPQHF. The CDR3 bases are TGTGCCAGCAGCCTTCGGGGCGGCAATCAGCCCCAGCATTTT.

The chain links TRBV28 to TRBJ1-1, with 7 nucleotides matching TRBD1. This CDR3 has 15 residues. J was trimmed by 4 bases and V by 5 bases; bases with no gene match: 10. The germline V gene encodes CDR1 MDHEN and CDR2 SYDVKM. The CDR3 DNA reads TGTGCCAGCAGTCCTCGACAGGGAATCCCCACTGAAGCTTTCTTT. Residues: CASSPRQGIPTEAFF.

The gene calls are TRBV11-2 and TRBJ2-5; 7 nucleotides match TRBD2. J gave up 1 base and V 1 base, and 9 bases lay outside the gene matches. The CDR3 loop spans 17 amino acids. Germline values: CDR1 SGHAT, CDR2 FQNNGV. The CDR3 nucleotides are TGTGCCAGCAGCTTAGGATTTCTGGGGGGGACCCAAGAGACCCAGTACTTC. Protein: CASSLGFLGGTQETQYF. Complete variable domain (other parts from reference TRBV11-2 and TRBJ2-5): EAGVAQSPRYKIIEKRQSVAFWCNPISGHATLYWYQQILGQGPKLLIQFQNNGVVDDSQLPKDRFSAERLKGVDSTLKIQPAKLEDSAVYLCASSLGFLGGTQETQYFGPGTRLLVL.

This chain connects TRBV5-6 to TRBJ2-7, with a weak D call TRBD2 (7 bases). The CDR3 is 15 amino acids. Looked up from germline, CDR1 is SGHDT and CDR2 is YYEEEE. Trimming removed 2 bases at V and 2 bases at J, with 14 bases between. CDR3 coding DNA: TGTGCCAGCAGCTTAGGGGGGGAGGACGCCTACGAGCAGTACTTC. The encoded protein is CASSLGGEDAYEQYF.

The chain couples TRBV5-3 to TRBJ2-7; D gene unclear. TRBV5-3 is marked as an open reading frame, function uncertain. This CDR3 spans 13 amino acids. Trimming stripped 7 bases from V and 2 bases from J, with 13 bases between. In DNA form, the CDR3 reads TGTGCCAGACTTAGGGCCCTTGCCTACGAGCAGTACTTC. As protein: CARLRALAYEQYF.

The chain combines TRBV4-3 with TRBJ2-1; 10 positions match TRBD2. J gave up 6 bases and V 4 bases, and 15 bases lay outside the gene matches. The germline V gene encodes CDR1 LGHNA and CDR2 YSLEER. The CDR3 loop spans 18 amino acids. CDR3: CASSLTPSGSTIGNEQFF. The CDR3 coding sequence is TGCGCCAGCAGCCTGACGCCTAGCGGGAGTACAATAGGCAATGAGCAGTTCTTC.

The sample holds one count of this clone. J is TRBJ2-7 and V is TRBV6-5, with D perhaps matching TRBD1 or TRBD2 (6 bases each). The CDR3 runs 15 residues. Germline CDR1 MNHEY, CDR2 SVGAGI. V lost 0 bases and J lost 5, with 14 bases in between. The CDR3: CASSYSRGELDEQYF. The DNA for the CDR3 is TGTGCCAGCAGTTACTCGAGGGGGGAGCTGGACGAGCAGTACTTC.

Of note for this clone: A much larger clonotype is one base distant, so this may be a read error. The CDR3 nucleotides read TGTGCCAGCAGCTTAGCCAACTACGAGCAGTACTTC. This translates into CASSLANYEQYF. The chain couples TRBV7-8 to TRBJ2-7; D gene ambiguous. The CDR3 sequence is 12 residues long. With 0 bases removed from V and 3 bases from J, the gap between germline ends came to 3 bases. Germline V gene sequence: CDR1 SGHVS, CDR2 FQNEAQ.

J is TRBJ2-3 and V is TRBV11-3; D possibly uses TRBD1 or TRBD2 (6 bases each). Trimming shortened V by 5 bases and J by 2 bases, and 14 bases separated the two germline ends. There are 15 residues in the CDR3. The germline CDR1 and CDR2 sequences are SGHNT and YENEEA. CDR3 protein: CASSHPGEATDTQYF. The CDR3, as DNA: TGTGCCAGCAGCCATCCAGGGGAGGCCACAGATACGCAGTATTTT.

The chain joins TRBV7-6 to TRBJ2-5; D gene unclear. Germline CDR1 SGHVS, CDR2 FNYEAQ. The V end lost 1 base, the J end lost 1 base, and 16 bases lay between the germline ends. This CDR3 is 17 amino acids long. This CDR3 reads CASSLDNPTFIQETQYF. The CDR3 DNA follows: TGTGCCAGCAGCTTAGACAATCCAACTTTTATCCAAGAGACCCAGTACTTC.

This clone was found a few times. The chain recombines TRBV12-5 with TRBJ2-7, with D perhaps TRBD1 (5 bases). V lost 8 bases and J lost 4, with 9 bases in between. The CDR3 totals 11 residues. The V gene's germline CDR1 is LGHNT and CDR2 FRNRAP. This chain's CDR3 is CASSPGYEQYF. DNA for the CDR3: TGTGCTAGTTCTCCAGGGTACGAGCAGTACTTC.

The V call is TRBV6-6, the J call TRBJ2-7; D gene ambiguous. The V gene's germline CDR1 is MNHNY and CDR2 SVGAGI (reference sequence). The V end was cut by 8 bases, the J end by 2 bases, with 10 bases between. The CDR3 extends over 12 amino acids. CDR3 residues: CASWQGAYEQYF. CDR3 DNA sequence: TGTGCCAGCTGGCAAGGAGCCTACGAGCAGTACTTC.

The chain combines TRBV29-1 with TRBJ2-1; TRBD1 might be the D (6 bases). Trimming left V 0 bases short and J 8 bases short, with 17 bases between. The CDR3 length is 15 residues. Per the germline V gene, CDR1 is SQVTM and CDR2 is ANQGSEA. The CDR3 region is CSVEDPLDSNYEQFF. Here the CDR3 DNA reads TGCAGCGTTGAAGACCCCTTGGACAGCAATTATGAGCAGTTCTTC.

A single count supports this clone. One end of the junction is discordant with germline, which a read error may explain. V is TRBV2 and J is TRBJ2-3, with TRBD2 identical over 10 bases. Germline V gene sequence: CDR1 SNHLY, CDR2 FYNNEI. The CDR3 consists of 15 residues. The chain's CDR3 is CASREGTSEVDTQYF. CDR3 nucleotides: TGTGCCAGCAGGGAAGGGACTAGCGAGGTAGATACGCAGTATTTT. Drawing the rest from reference TRBV2 and TRBJ2-3, the complete variable domain is EPEVTQTPSHQVTQMGQEVILRCVPISNHLYFYWYRQILGQKVEFLVSFYNNEISEKSEIFDDQFSVERPDGSNFTLKIRSTKLEDSAMYFCASREGTSEVDTQYFGPGTRLTVL.

The chain has TRBV27 and TRBJ2-7; 9 bases line up with TRBD1. Per the germline V gene, CDR1 is MNHEY and CDR2 is SMNVEV (reference sequence). The junction had 8 bases not matched to a gene; V was cut back by 1 base and J by 7 bases. The length of the CDR3 is 15 residues. CDR3 sequence: CASSLWGQGSEEQYF. In DNA form, the CDR3 reads TGTGCCAGCAGTTTATGGGGACAGGGTTCTGAAGAGCAGTACTTC.

V usage is TRBV27 and J usage is TRBJ2-1; 13 nucleotides line up with TRBD2. Germline CDR1 reads MNHEY; CDR2 reads SMNVEV (reference sequence). The V and J ends lost 11 bases and 6 bases, in that order; junction bases with no gene match: 7. CDR3 length equals 14 residues. CDR3 sequence: CASNRLAGGNEQFF. DNA for the CDR3: TGTGCCTCCAATCGACTAGCGGGAGGCAATGAGCAGTTCTTC.

The chain couples TRBV7-2 to TRBJ2-1; D call uncertain. Germline lookup yields CDR1 SGHTA and CDR2 FQGNSA. The germline V and J ends were trimmed by 1 base and 7 bases, with 8 bases remaining between them. The CDR3 has 13 amino acids. The CDR3, as DNA: TGTGCCAGCAGCTTAGTCGGGTATAATGAGCAGTTCTTC. Its translation: CASSLVGYNEQFF.

The J gene is TRBJ2-7, the V gene TRBV13; possibly TRBD2 for D (5 bases). Trimming pared 3 bases from V and 3 bases from J, leaving 18 bases between. The germline V gene encodes CDR1 PRHDT and CDR2 FYEKMQ (reference sequence). This CDR3 has 16 residues. DNA of the CDR3: TGTGCCAGCAGCTTTACCCGGGAAAGTCCCGACTACGAGCAGTACTTC. It yields the protein CASSFTRESPDYEQYF.

This clone was recorded at least ten times. The chain employs TRBV2 and TRBJ1-2; D not certain. This CDR3 has 11 residues. V dropped 8 bases and J dropped 3 bases, with 7 bases sitting between them. Looked up from germline, CDR1 is SNHLY and CDR2 is FYNNEI. The DNA for the CDR3 is TGTGCCAGCCTCGAAGACTATGGCTACACCTTC. It yields the protein CASLEDYGYTF. The whole variable domain, filled in from reference TRBV2 and TRBJ1-2, reads EPEVTQTPSHQVTQMGQEVILRCVPISNHLYFYWYRQILGQKVEFLVSFYNNEISEKSEIFDDQFSVERPDGSNFTLKIRSTKLEDSAMYFCASLEDYGYTFGSGTRLTVV.

The J gene is TRBJ2-7, the V gene TRBV14, with D unresolved. The germline V gene has CDR1 SGHDN and CDR2 FVKESK. The CDR3 has 15 residues. Trimming removed 4 bases from V and 0 bases from J, with 13 bases in between. In DNA form, the CDR3 reads TGTGCCAGCAGCCGGACGGGTGCTTACTCCTACGAGCAGTACTTC. Encoded protein: CASSRTGAYSYEQYF.

The genes are TRBV30 and TRBJ2-1; D might be TRBD1 (5 bases). The ends were cut back, 1 base at V and 6 bases at J, with 16 bases in the middle. Per the germline V gene, CDR1 is GTSNPN and CDR2 is SVGIG (reference sequence). This CDR3 is 15 amino acids long. The CDR3 DNA reads as TGTGCCTGGAGTGAAGACCCAGGGTCAGGCAATGAGCAGTTCTTC. It yields the protein CAWSEDPGSGNEQFF.

A word on this clone: This CDR3 is also generated by other DNA sequences in the sample. J is TRBJ2-1 and V is TRBV4-3; no clear D gene. Germline assignment: CDR1 LGHNA and CDR2 YSLEER. V shed 0 bases and J shed 6 bases, with 6 bases lying between them. The CDR3 sequence is 13 residues long. The CDR3 loop is CASSQDSSNEQFF. CDR3 nucleotides: TGCGCCAGCAGCCAAGACAGTAGCAATGAGCAGTTCTTC.

The chain joins TRBV27 to TRBJ2-7, with a weak D call TRBD2 (5 bases). Trimming took 3 bases from V and 3 from J, leaving 12 bases between them. Germline V gene data show CDR1 as MNHEY and CDR2 as SMNVEV (reference sequence). This CDR3 region has 14 residues. The CDR3 reads CASSFGNMIYEQYF. The CDR3, as DNA: TGTGCCAGCAGTTTCGGGAACATGATCTACGAGCAGTACTTC.

The chain uses TRBV13 and TRBJ2-2, with D perhaps assigned TRBD1 or TRBD2 (6 bases each). CDR1 and CDR2 (germline): PRHDT, FYEKMQ (reference sequence). V was clipped by 2 bases and J by 0 bases, with 19 bases between them. The CDR3 length is 19 residues. The DNA for the CDR3 is TGTGCCAGCAGCTTATTACCGGGGGACAACCTCGCGAACACCGGGGAGCTGTTTTTT. This encodes CASSLLPGDNLANTGELFF.

As regards this clone: Other DNA variants within this sample encode the same CDR3. V usage is TRBV2 and J usage is TRBJ2-7; no reliable D call. V was trimmed by 3 bases and J by 4 bases, leaving 7 bases between them. The germline CDR1 and CDR2 sequences are SNHLY and FYNNEI. CDR3 length: 12 amino acids. As DNA, the CDR3 is TGTGCCAGCAGTGACAACAGTTACGAGCAGTACTTC. The encoded protein is CASSDNSYEQYF.

The chain couples TRBV6-1 to TRBJ2-7, with a possible D match to TRBD1 (6 bases). The CDR3 has 15 amino acids. V was clipped by 7 bases and J by 3 bases, with 19 bases between them. CDR1 is MNHNS and CDR2 is SASEGT in the germline V gene. CDR3 coding DNA: TGTGCCAGCACCGAGGCCGACAGGCAGAACTACGAGCAGTACTTC. Amino acids: CASTEADRQNYEQYF.

V and J are TRBV5-5 and TRBJ2-5; D uncertain. Germline V gene lookup returns CDR1 SGHKS and CDR2 YYEKEE (reference sequence). The V and J ends lost 0 bases and 5 bases respectively, with 8 bases between them. The CDR3 runs 13 residues. Here the CDR3 reads CASSLVFGETQYF. The CDR3 DNA is TGTGCCAGCAGCTTGGTGTTTGGGGAGACCCAGTACTTC.